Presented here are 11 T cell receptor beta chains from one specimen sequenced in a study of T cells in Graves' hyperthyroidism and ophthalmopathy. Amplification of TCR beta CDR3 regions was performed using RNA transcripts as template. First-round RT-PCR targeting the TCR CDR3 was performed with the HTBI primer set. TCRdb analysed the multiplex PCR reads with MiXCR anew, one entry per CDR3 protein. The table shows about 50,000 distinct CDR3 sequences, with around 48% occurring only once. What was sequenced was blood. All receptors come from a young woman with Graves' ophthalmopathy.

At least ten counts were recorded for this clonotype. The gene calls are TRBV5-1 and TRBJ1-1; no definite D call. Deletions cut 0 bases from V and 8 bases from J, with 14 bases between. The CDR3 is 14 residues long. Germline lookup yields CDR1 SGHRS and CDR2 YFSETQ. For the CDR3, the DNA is TGCGCCAGCAGCTTGGCCGGTCTCCTCGGGGAAGCTTTCTTT. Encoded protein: CASSLAGLLGEAFF. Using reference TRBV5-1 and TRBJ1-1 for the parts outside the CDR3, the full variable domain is KAGVTQTPRYLIKTRGQQVTLSCSPISGHRSVSWYQQTPGQGLQFLFEYFSETQRNKGNFPGRFSGRQFSNSRSEMNVSTLELGDSALYLCASSLAGLLGEAFFGQGTRLTVV.

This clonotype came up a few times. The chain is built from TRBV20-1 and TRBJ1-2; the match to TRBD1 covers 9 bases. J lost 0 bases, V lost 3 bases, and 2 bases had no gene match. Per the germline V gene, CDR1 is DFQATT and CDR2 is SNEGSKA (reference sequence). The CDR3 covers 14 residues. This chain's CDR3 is CSARGQGANYGYTF. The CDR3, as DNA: TGCAGTGCTAGGGGACAGGGAGCTAACTATGGCTACACCTTC.

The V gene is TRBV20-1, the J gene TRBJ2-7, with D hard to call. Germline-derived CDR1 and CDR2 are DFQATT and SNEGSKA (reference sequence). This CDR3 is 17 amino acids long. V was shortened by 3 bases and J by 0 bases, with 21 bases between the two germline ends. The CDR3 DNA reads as TGCAGTGCTAGTTTCTCATTGGGTGATTATAGCTCCTACGAGCAGTACTTC. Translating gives CSASFSLGDYSSYEQYF.

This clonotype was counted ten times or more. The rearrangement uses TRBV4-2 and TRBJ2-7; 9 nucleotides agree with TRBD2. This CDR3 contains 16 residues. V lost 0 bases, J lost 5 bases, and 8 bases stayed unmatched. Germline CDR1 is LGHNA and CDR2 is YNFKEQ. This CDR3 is CASSQDNLAGMHEQYF. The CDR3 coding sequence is TGTGCCAGCAGCCAAGATAACCTAGCGGGAATGCACGAGCAGTACTTC.

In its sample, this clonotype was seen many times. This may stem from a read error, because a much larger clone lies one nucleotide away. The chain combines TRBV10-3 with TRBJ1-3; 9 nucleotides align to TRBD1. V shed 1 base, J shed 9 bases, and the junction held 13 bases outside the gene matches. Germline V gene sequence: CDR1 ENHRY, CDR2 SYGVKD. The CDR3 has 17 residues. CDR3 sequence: CAISEFQPGQGVGTIYF. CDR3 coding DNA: TGTGCCATCAGTGAGTTTCAACCGGGACAGGGTGTAGGCACCATATATTTT.

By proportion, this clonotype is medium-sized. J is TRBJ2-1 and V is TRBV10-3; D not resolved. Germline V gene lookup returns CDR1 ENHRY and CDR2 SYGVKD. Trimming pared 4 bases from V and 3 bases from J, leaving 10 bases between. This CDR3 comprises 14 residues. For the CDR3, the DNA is TGTGCCATCAGTGTCGAACAGCTCTACAATGAGCAGTTCTTC. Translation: CAISVEQLYNEQFF.

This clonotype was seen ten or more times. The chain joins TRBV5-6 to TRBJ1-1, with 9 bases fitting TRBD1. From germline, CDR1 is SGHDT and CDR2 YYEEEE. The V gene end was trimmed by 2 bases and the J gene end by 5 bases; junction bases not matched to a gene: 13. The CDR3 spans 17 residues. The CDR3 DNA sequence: TGTGCCAGCAGCTTAGAGACCCCGGGACAGGGAGGGACTGAAGCTTTCTTT. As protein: CASSLETPGQGGTEAFF. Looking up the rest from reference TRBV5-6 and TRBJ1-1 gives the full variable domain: DAGVTQSPTHLIKTRGQQVTLRCSPKSGHDTVSWYQQALGQGPQFIFQYYEEEERQRGNFPDRFSGHQFPNYSSELNVNALLLGDSALYLCASSLETPGQGGTEAFFGQGTRLTVV.

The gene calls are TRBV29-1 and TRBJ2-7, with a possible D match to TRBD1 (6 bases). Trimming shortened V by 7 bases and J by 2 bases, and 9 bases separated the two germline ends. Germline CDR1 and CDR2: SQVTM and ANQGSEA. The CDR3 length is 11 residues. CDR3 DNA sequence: TGCAGCGGGGGGCGGGCCTACGAGCAGTACTTC. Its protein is CSGGRAYEQYF.

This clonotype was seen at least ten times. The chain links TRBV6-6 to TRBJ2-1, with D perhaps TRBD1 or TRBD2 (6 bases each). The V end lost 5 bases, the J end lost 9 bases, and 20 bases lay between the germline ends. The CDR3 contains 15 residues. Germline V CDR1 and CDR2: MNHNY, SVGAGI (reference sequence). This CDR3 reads CASSPRGAALGEQFF. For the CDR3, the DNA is TGTGCCAGCAGTCCTAGGGGGGCGGCGCTCGGTGAGCAGTTCTTC.

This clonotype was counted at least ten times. The CDR3 DNA follows: TGTGCCAGCAGCTTAGGGGGGTCTGGGGCCAACGTCCTGACTTTC. This codes for CASSLGGSGANVLTF. This rearrangement joins TRBV7-9 to TRBJ2-6; perhaps D is TRBD1 or TRBD2 (5 bases each). The CDR3 runs 15 residues. V was clipped by 1 base and J by 1 base, with 5 bases between them. CDR1 and CDR2 (germline): SEHNR, FQNEAQ (reference sequence).

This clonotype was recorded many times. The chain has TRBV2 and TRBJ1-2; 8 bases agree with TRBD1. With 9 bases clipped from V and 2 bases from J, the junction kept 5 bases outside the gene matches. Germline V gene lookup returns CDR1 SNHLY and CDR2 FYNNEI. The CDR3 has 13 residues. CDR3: CARLRGPNYGYTF. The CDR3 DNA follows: TGTGCCAGACTCAGGGGGCCGAACTATGGCTACACCTTC.